This T cell receptor beta chain was sequenced in a study of neoadjuvant anti-PD-1 for oral cavity cancer. The CDR3 is 15 amino acids. The germline CDR1 and CDR2 sequences are SQVTM and ANQGSEA. J gave up 6 bases and V 2 bases, and 5 bases lay outside the gene matches. Generated by immunoSEQ multiplex PCR, the TCRdb table keeps only in-frame clones and is missing some. The data show approximately 17,000 clones, roughly 78% seen once. This specimen was PBMCs, taken before nivolumab (anti-PD-1) treatment. The chain has TRBV29-1 and TRBJ2-3; 13 bases agree with TRBD2. This sequence was found in a person between 40 and 80 years old with oral cavity squamous cell carcinoma. CDR3 DNA sequence: TGCAGCGTTGAAATACTAGCGGGAGGGGGGGATACGCAGTATTTT. It encodes CSVEILAGGGDTQYF.